The 24 T cell receptor beta chains presented below share a single source sample, sequenced in a study of T cell responses to AZD1222 COVID-19 vaccine. This table comes from immunoSEQ multiplex PCR, and its TCRdb copy is limited to in-frame clones, with some not included. The sample holds about 130,000 clones, around 84% seen once. Sample: peripheral blood, taken on day 0 of AZD1222 vaccination. Every receptor here comes from an adult in good health.

The chain links TRBV28 to TRBJ1-5; 7 nucleotides align to TRBD1. Trimming took 3 bases from V and 15 from J; bases not matched to a gene: 14. The CDR3 totals 14 residues. Germline CDR1 MDHEN, CDR2 SYDVKM. CDR3 residues: CASSFTTRTGHAHF. The CDR3 bases are TGTGCCAGCAGTTTCACTACTCGGACAGGCCACGCGCATTTT.

There are a few counts of this clone. A read error may account for a junction end that differs from germline. The rearrangement uses TRBV28 and TRBJ2-7; D possibly corresponds to TRBD1 (6 bases). This CDR3 has 12 amino acids. CDR1 is MDHEN and CDR2 is SYDVKM in the germline V gene. This CDR3 reads CASTPFRGPQHF. CDR3 nucleotide sequence: TGTGCCAGCACTCCCTTCAGGGGTCCTCAGCACTTC.

The chain is built from TRBV25-1 and TRBJ2-2; TRBD2 aligns across 8 bases. V lost 7 bases and J lost 5; bases outside the gene matches: 6. Germline V gives CDR1 MGHDK, CDR2 SYGVNS. This CDR3 contains 14 residues. CDR3 in DNA: TGTGCCAGCACCACAACGGGGGGGACCGGGGAGCTGTTTTTT. This encodes CASTTTGGTGELFF.

The V call is TRBV18, the J call TRBJ2-1; 7 bases line up with TRBD1. From germline, CDR1 is KGHSH and CDR2 LQKENI. The CDR3 loop spans 15 amino acids. After removal of 3 bases from V and 3 bases from J, the junction contained 5 bases not matched to a gene. The CDR3, as DNA: TGTGCCAGCTCACCGAGAGGGGGCTTCTACAATGAGCAGTTCTTC. It specifies CASSPRGGFYNEQFF.

The V gene is TRBV29-1, the J gene TRBJ2-5, with 12 positions matching TRBD2. V gave up 7 bases and J gave up 4 bases; unmatched junction bases: 10. The CDR3 consists of 15 residues. In germline, CDR1 is SQVTM, CDR2 ANQGSEA. The CDR3 sequence is CSAGGGGLAGETQYF. CDR3 bases: TGCAGCGCTGGAGGAGGGGGACTAGCGGGAGAGACCCAGTACTTC.

The chain employs TRBV15 and TRBJ1-2; 10 bases align to TRBD1. Losses at the gene ends were 3 bases for V and 3 bases for J; bases not matched to a gene: 7. The CDR3 length is 16 residues. Germline values: CDR1 LNHNV, CDR2 YYDKDF (reference sequence). The CDR3 loop is CATSSGGTGEYYGYTF. For the CDR3, the DNA is TGTGCCACCAGCAGTGGAGGGACAGGGGAATACTATGGCTACACCTTC. Full variable domain (remainder filled in from reference TRBV15 and TRBJ1-2): DAMVIQNPRYQVTQFGKPVTLSCSQTLNHNVMYWYQQKSSQAPKLLFHYYDKDFNNEADTPDNFQSRRPNTSFCFLDIRSPGLGDTAMYLCATSSGGTGEYYGYTFGSGTRLTVV.

The chain employs TRBV3-1 (or the pseudogene TRBV3-2) and TRBJ2-7; 10 bases are a match to TRBD2. Germline values: CDR1 LGHDT, CDR2 YNNKEL (reference sequence). V lost 1 base, J lost 2 bases, and 11 bases stayed unmatched. The CDR3 length is 18 residues. CDR3 coding DNA: TGTGCCAGCAGCCAAGTCCCGGGACTAGCGAGGGGGCCCTACGAGCAGTACTTC. It is translated as CASSQVPGLARGPYEQYF.

The chain joins TRBV18 to TRBJ1-6; 7 nucleotides line up with TRBD1. The length of the CDR3 is 15 residues. The trim removed 1 base at V and 8 bases at J, leaving 5 bases unmatched. Per germline, CDR1 KGHSH and CDR2 LQKENI. This chain's CDR3 is CASSPRSGGDSPLHF. Here the CDR3 DNA reads TGTGCCAGCTCACCACGCTCAGGGGGTGATTCACCCCTCCACTTT.

The J gene is TRBJ2-3, the V gene TRBV19; 7 bases agree with TRBD2. Trimming removed 11 bases from V and 4 bases from J; junction bases left unmatched: 15. Germline lookup yields CDR1 LNHDA and CDR2 SQIVND (reference sequence). CDR3 size: 15 residues. The CDR3 DNA follows: TGTGCCTCCGCTGACCAAGCGGGGTCCGCAGATACGCAGTATTTT. It is translated as CASADQAGSADTQYF.

This clone was found a few times. This chain uses TRBV9 with TRBJ1-4, with D uncertain. CDR1 and CDR2 (germline): SGDLS, YYNGEE. The CDR3 covers 13 residues. The V end was cut by 3 bases, the J end by 7 bases, with 10 bases between. The CDR3 spells CASSAREGEKLFF. The CDR3 DNA sequence: TGTGCCAGCAGCGCCCGAGAGGGTGAAAAACTGTTTTTT.

The chain uses TRBV15 and TRBJ2-7, with D possibly TRBD2 on 6 matching bases. This CDR3 contains 16 residues. V was cut by 0 bases and J by 1 base, with 13 bases left in between. Germline loops: CDR1 LNHNV, CDR2 YYDKDF (reference sequence). CDR3 bases: TGTGCCACCAGCAGAGATCGGGGGAATCCTTCCTACGAGCAGTACTTC. The encoded protein is CATSRDRGNPSYEQYF. The whole variable domain, remainder taken from reference TRBV15 and TRBJ2-7, is DAMVIQNPRYQVTQFGKPVTLSCSQTLNHNVMYWYQQKSSQAPKLLFHYYDKDFNNEADTPDNFQSRRPNTSFCFLDIRSPGLGDTAMYLCATSRDRGNPSYEQYFGPGTRLTVT.

The chain has TRBV19 and TRBJ2-2; the match to TRBD1 covers 7 bases. There are 15 residues in the CDR3. V trimming: 3 bases; J trimming: 7 bases; junction bases outside the gene matches: 8. Germline loops: CDR1 LNHDA, CDR2 SQIVND (reference sequence). CDR3 nucleotides: TGTGCCAGTAGTATCCAAACAGGGGTTGGCGGGGAGCTGTTTTTT. Its protein is CASSIQTGVGGELFF.

CDR3 residues: CASSQNPGLYNSPLHF. The CDR3 coding sequence is TGCGCCAGCAGCCAAAACCCGGGCCTGTATAATTCACCCCTCCACTTT. The chain links TRBV4-1 to TRBJ1-6; D not resolved. The germline V gene has CDR1 MGHRA and CDR2 YSYEKL. The CDR3 length is 16 residues. V was cut by 2 bases and J by 4 bases, with 12 bases left in between.

The chain employs TRBV18 and TRBJ1-2; D is perhaps TRBD1 (6 bases). Germline CDR1 and CDR2: KGHSH and LQKENI. The CDR3 loop spans 15 amino acids. V was trimmed by 8 bases and J by 8 bases, leaving 24 bases between them. The CDR3 protein is CASTNQRSGAGGYTF. CDR3 DNA: TGTGCCAGCACCAATCAACGGTCGGGGGCCGGGGGCTACACCTTC.

This chain uses TRBV2 with TRBJ1-1; 9 nucleotides align to TRBD1. Germline-derived CDR1 and CDR2 are SNHLY and FYNNEI. There are 14 residues in the CDR3. Trimming at V came to 10 bases and at J to 7 bases, leaving 13 bases not matched to a gene. The CDR3 coding sequence is TGTGCCACGTCAAAAACAGGGGGCTCAGGTGAAGCTTTCTTT. As protein: CATSKTGGSGEAFF.

The rearrangement uses TRBV6-2 or TRBV6-3 and TRBJ2-7; no clear D gene. Trimming stripped 6 bases from V and 3 bases from J, with 9 bases between. CDR1 and CDR2 (germline): MNHEY, SVGEGT. This CDR3 has 12 amino acids. CDR3 sequence: CASSDVNYEQYF. Here the CDR3 DNA reads TGTGCCAGCAGCGACGTGAACTACGAGCAGTACTTC.

The chain recombines TRBV7-2 with TRBJ1-1; no reliable D call. CDR1 is SGHTA, CDR2 FQGNSA, per germline. The CDR3 is 13 amino acids. V shed 1 base and J shed 7 bases, with 10 bases lying between them. The CDR3 protein is CASSLDFYSEAFF. DNA for the CDR3: TGTGCCAGCAGCTTAGATTTTTACAGTGAAGCTTTCTTT.

Remarks on this clone: Possible read error: a much larger clone is one base away. Other DNA sequences in the same sample also yield this CDR3. The gene calls are TRBV10-1 and TRBJ2-1; D may be TRBD2 (5 bases). From germline, CDR1 is WNHNN and CDR2 SYGVQD (reference sequence). This CDR3 is 15 amino acids long. Trimming shortened V by 0 bases and J by 2 bases, and 8 bases separated the two germline ends. The chain's CDR3 is CASSESREPYNEQFF. CDR3 sequence (DNA): TGCGCCAGCAGTGAGTCAAGGGAGCCCTACAATGAGCAGTTCTTC.

J is TRBJ1-2 and V is TRBV27; D is ambiguous. Germline V CDR1 and CDR2: MNHEY, SMNVEV (reference sequence). The CDR3 is 15 residues long. Trimming shortened V by 0 bases and J by 6 bases, and 14 bases separated the two germline ends. CDR3 in amino acids: CASSLSGGPVDGYTF. The CDR3 DNA is TGTGCCAGCAGTTTATCGGGCGGACCGGTCGATGGCTACACCTTC.

The chain couples TRBV7-2 to TRBJ2-7; the match to TRBD2 covers 11 bases. The CDR3 runs 16 residues. Germline V lookup: CDR1 SGHTA, CDR2 FQGNSA. The trim removed 5 bases at V and 1 base at J, leaving 7 bases unmatched. CDR3 DNA: TGTGCCAGCAGCCCTCCCGGGACTAGCGGATCCTACGAGCAGTACTTC. Its protein is CASSPPGTSGSYEQYF.

V gene TRBV5-1 combines with J gene TRBJ2-1, with TRBD1 matching over 10 bases. CDR1 and CDR2 from the germline V gene are SGHRS and YFSETQ. With 5 bases clipped from V and 5 bases from J, the junction kept 7 bases outside the gene matches. The CDR3 length is 15 residues. The CDR3 DNA follows: TGCGCCAGCAGGTCGACAGGGGGCGACCACAATGAGCAGTTCTTC. Translating it yields CASRSTGGDHNEQFF.

The chain combines TRBV29-1 with TRBJ1-2; the match to TRBD1 covers 7 bases. The germline V gene has CDR1 SQVTM and CDR2 ANQGSEA. Trimming at V came to 2 bases and at J to 0 bases, leaving 3 bases not matched to a gene. CDR3 length: 14 residues. Here the CDR3 DNA reads TGCAGCGTTGAAACCGGACAGGCTAACTATGGCTACACCTTC. This translates into CSVETGQANYGYTF.

This rearrangement joins TRBV30 to TRBJ1-1, with D unresolved. V dropped 2 bases and J dropped 1 base, with 11 bases sitting between them. The CDR3 spans 14 residues. Germline V gene lookup returns CDR1 GTSNPN and CDR2 SVGIG (reference sequence). CDR3: CAWSKLVPNTEAFF. In DNA, the CDR3 is TGTGCCTGGAGTAAACTTGTGCCGAACACTGAAGCTTTCTTT.

The CDR3 region is CASRSGGGPNNSPLHF. CDR3 nucleotide sequence: TGCGCCAGCAGGTCCGGTGGTGGCCCTAATAATTCACCCCTCCACTTT. The rearrangement uses TRBV5-1 and TRBJ1-6; D ambiguous. The CDR3 contains 16 residues. Germline-derived CDR1 and CDR2 are SGHRS and YFSETQ. Trimming stripped 5 bases from V and 5 bases from J, with 17 bases between. The full variable domain, in which reference TRBV5-1 and TRBJ1-6 provide the parts outside the CDR3, is KAGVTQTPRYLIKTRGQQVTLSCSPISGHRSVSWYQQTPGQGLQFLFEYFSETQRNKGNFPGRFSGRQFSNSRSEMNVSTLELGDSALYLCASRSGGGPNNSPLHFGNGTRLTVT.